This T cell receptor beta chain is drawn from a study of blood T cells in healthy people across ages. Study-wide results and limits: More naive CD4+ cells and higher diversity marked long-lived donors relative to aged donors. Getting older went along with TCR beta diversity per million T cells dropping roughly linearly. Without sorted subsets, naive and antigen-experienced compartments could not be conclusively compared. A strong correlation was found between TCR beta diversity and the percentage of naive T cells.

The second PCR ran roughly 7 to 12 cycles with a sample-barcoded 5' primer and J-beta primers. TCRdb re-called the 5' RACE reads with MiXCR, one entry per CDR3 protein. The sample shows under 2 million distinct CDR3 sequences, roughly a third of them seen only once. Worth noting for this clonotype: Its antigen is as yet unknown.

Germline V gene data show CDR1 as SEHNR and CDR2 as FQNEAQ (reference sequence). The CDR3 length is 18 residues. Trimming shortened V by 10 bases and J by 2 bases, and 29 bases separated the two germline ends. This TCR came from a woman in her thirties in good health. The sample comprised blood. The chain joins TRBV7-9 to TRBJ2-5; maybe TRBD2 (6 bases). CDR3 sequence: CATLVAGMAPGEQETQYF. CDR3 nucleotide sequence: TGTGCCACGCTTGTGGCGGGAATGGCGCCGGGGGAACAAGAGACCCAGTACTTC.